This TCR beta chain was documented in a study of shared clonotypes between healthy human individuals. On this clone itself: Its antigen is still unknown.

This CDR3 has 15 amino acids. V lost 0 bases, J lost 5 bases, and 10 bases lay in between. The germline V gene has CDR1 ENHRY and CDR2 SYGVKD. Measured with immunoSEQ multiplex PCR; TCRdb has only the in-frame clones, and not every one. Counted here are around 2.1 million clones, approximately 94% occurring once; the ten biggest clones make up roughly 0.13%. Study-level points and caveats: It was the few donors that limited the genetic and exposure-history diversity represented. A generally larger estimated richness was seen in naive subsets than in memory subsets. When compared with the clonotypes that were shared by all four sorted-subset donors, the non-shared clonotypes turned out to have lower generation probabilities.

This chain joins TRBV10-3 and TRBJ1-4; D gene unclear. Source material: naive CD4+ T cells sorted from blood. The subset denotes: CD45RA+ positively selected. This clonotype was sampled from a man in his late teens or twenties in good health. The DNA of the CDR3 is TGTGCCATCAGTGAGTCTGCCGGTCTGAATGAAAAACTGTTTTTT. This gives the protein CAISESAGLNEKLFF.